This TCR beta chain is from a study of monozygotic twins with inflammatory bowel disease. This CDR3 comprises 12 residues. CDR1 is SEHNR and CDR2 is FQNEAQ in the germline V gene (reference sequence). TCRdb re-called the 5' RACE reads and catalogs CDR3 proteins one per entry, DNA excluded. This listing includes around 450,000 distinct CDR3 sequences. The material sequenced was blood. This TCR was recovered from a human donor with ulcerative colitis or Crohn's disease, or a healthy co-twin of an affected twin (not recorded which). The V and J genes are TRBV7-9 and TRBJ1-1; with no DNA, the TCRdb D assignment of TRBD1 cannot be verified. The CDR3 loop is CASSSGLIEAFF.